The 8 T cell receptor beta chains presented below share a single source sample, sequenced in a study of cytomegalovirus exposure and HLA in healthy donors. Both 60 Vbeta primers and 13 Jbeta primers went into the PCR. Clones were sequenced by immunoSEQ multiplex PCR, and TCRdb holds only the in-frame ones, with some missing. This sample has 120,000 or so clones, with 81% found just once. The sample taken for sequencing was PBMCs. The receptor set was obtained from a man younger than 35 in good health and CMV-seronegative.

The gene calls are TRBV7-3 and TRBJ2-6, with 7 bases that match TRBD1. The CDR3 is 15 amino acids. From germline, CDR1 is SGHTA and CDR2 FQGTGA. Germline trimming cut 5 bases from V and 4 bases from J; bases unmatched to any gene: 5. The CDR3 DNA reads TGTGCCAGCAGCCGGGACAGTTCCGGGGCCAACGTCCTGACTTTC. Translation: CASSRDSSGANVLTF.

This chain uses TRBV30 with TRBJ2-5; possibly TRBD2 for D (7 bases). The J call is in doubt because the DNA end fits TRBJ2-7 better. The CDR3 runs to 14 residues. Germline assignment: CDR1 GTSNPN and CDR2 SVGIG (reference sequence). The CDR3 region is CAWSVGGAGYEQYF. The DNA for the CDR3 is TGTGCCTGGAGTGTGGGGGGGGCGGGCTACGAGCAGTACTTC.

This clone was counted only a few times. V usage is TRBV27 and J usage is TRBJ1-5, with a weak D call TRBD1 (5 bases). The germline V gene encodes CDR1 MNHEY and CDR2 SMNVEV (reference sequence). The length of the CDR3 is 15 residues. Trimming took 2 bases from V and 4 from J, leaving 12 bases between them. The DNA for the CDR3 is TGTGCCAGCAGTTTAGGTGCCAAGGGGAATCAGCCCCAGCATTTT. Translated: CASSLGAKGNQPQHF.

This sequence joins TRBV6-6 and TRBJ1-5; TRBD1 matches 7 bases. Germline loops: CDR1 MNHNY, CDR2 SVGAGI (reference sequence). J was trimmed by 3 bases and V by 2 bases; bases with no gene match: 4. This CDR3 spans 15 amino acids. The CDR3, as DNA: TGTGCCAGCAGTTACGCAGGGGGGCCCAATCAGCCCCAGCATTTT. Translation: CASSYAGGPNQPQHF.

The chain combines TRBV5-1 with TRBJ1-1, with D tentatively TRBD1 (5 bases). Trimming left V 1 base short and J 1 base short, with 8 bases between. Germline values: CDR1 SGHRS, CDR2 YFSETQ. The CDR3 extends over 14 amino acids. The CDR3 here is CASSLNGQNTEAFF. CDR3 DNA: TGCGCCAGCAGCTTGAACGGACAGAACACTGAAGCTTTCTTT.

This clone was seen only a few times. The chain joins TRBV7-3 to TRBJ2-3, with TRBD1 matching 11 bases. V lost 4 bases to trimming and J lost 7 bases; unmatched junction nucleotides: 7. This CDR3 region has 15 residues. Germline V lookup: CDR1 SGHTA, CDR2 FQGTGA. CDR3 in DNA: TGTGCCAGCAGCTCGGGACAGGGGGTTGGTTATACGCAGTATTTT. Translated: CASSSGQGVGYTQYF.

The DNA of the CDR3 is TGTGCCAGCTCACCATACGCAGGGGTCGAAGCTTTCTTT. This gives the protein CASSPYAGVEAFF. This rearrangement joins TRBV18 to TRBJ1-1; a possible D gene is TRBD1 (6 bases). CDR3 length: 13 amino acids. Trimming cost V 2 bases and J 8 bases, with 12 bases left between them. From germline, CDR1 is KGHSH and CDR2 LQKENI.

In regard to this clone: The sample has other DNA sequences that encode this CDR3 too. The gene calls are TRBV5-1 and TRBJ2-7, with 8 nucleotides matching TRBD2. CDR1 is SGHRS and CDR2 is YFSETQ in the germline V gene. V lost 4 bases, J lost 2 bases, and 8 bases stayed unmatched. The CDR3 totals 15 residues. The CDR3 loop is CASSPAGARPYEQYF. The CDR3 DNA is TGCGCCAGCAGCCCAGCGGGGGCTCGGCCCTACGAGCAGTACTTC.